This passage covers 14 T cell receptor beta chains from one sample sequenced in a study of spatial heterogeneity in lung cancer (dated by TCRdb to about 2019). What the authors observed across the whole study: A correlation was observed between the number of expanded intratumoral alpha and beta TCRs and the tumor nonsynonymous mutation count.

Read against the paper, the sample's time point label means: sample taken at primary tumor resection. These receptors are not linked to any known antigen. Library method: 5' RACE. Sequenced on a NextSeq 500. TCRdb reprocessed the public reads (quality trimming at Q25 with fastp, clone calling with MiXCR) and kept in-frame beta chains. Merged by CDR3 protein, the rows form single entries marked with the most common genes and DNA. This sample comprises approximately 2,500 distinct CDR3 sequences, approximately 1.5% of them detected only once. Approximately 10% of the sample comes from the top ten. The sample here was lung tumor tissue, taken at surgery. The receptors here all came from a male donor with early-stage non-small cell lung cancer.

This clonotype was counted at least ten times. The V and J genes are TRBV2 and TRBJ1-4; D is perhaps TRBD1 (6 bases). Germline CDR1 and CDR2: SNHLY and FYNNEI. This CDR3 region has 15 residues. With 4 bases removed from V and 8 bases from J, the gap between germline ends came to 17 bases. The CDR3 nucleotides are TGTGCCAGCAGTGGGACCTGGGCTGGGGGCGAAAAACTGTTTTTT. Translation gives CASSGTWAGGEKLFF.

This clonotype is medium-sized (0.01 to 0.1%) in the sample. The chain joins TRBV18 to TRBJ1-2; 7 bases agree with TRBD1. V was clipped by 4 bases and J by 4 bases; unmatched bases: 9. Germline CDR1 is KGHSH and CDR2 is LQKENI. The CDR3 covers 15 residues. Here the CDR3 DNA reads TGTGCCAGCTCACTAACGTGGGACAGCCTCTATGGCTACACCTTC. Translation gives CASSLTWDSLYGYTF.

This clonotype is medium-sized within its sample. The genes are TRBV20-1 and TRBJ1-6; a weak D match, TRBD1 (6 bases). The V end lost 3 bases, the J end lost 6 bases, and 15 bases lay between the germline ends. The CDR3 runs to 15 residues. Germline CDR1 reads DFQATT; CDR2 reads SNEGSKA (reference sequence). CDR3 protein: CSARTQQGVNSPLHF. In DNA form, the CDR3 reads TGCAGTGCTAGGACGCAACAGGGAGTTAATTCACCCCTCCACTTT.

By frequency in the sample, this clonotype is medium-sized. J is TRBJ1-2 and V is TRBV3-1; D ambiguous. Germline CDR1 reads LGHDT; CDR2 reads YNNKEL (reference sequence). This CDR3 contains 15 residues. V shed 1 base and J shed 7 bases, with 16 bases lying between them. This CDR3 is CASSQGSSNARGYTF. Here the CDR3 DNA reads TGTGCCAGCAGCCAAGGAAGTTCGAACGCCCGTGGCTACACCTTC.

This clonotype has ten or more counts. The chain couples TRBV2 to TRBJ2-2; D call uncertain. The CDR3 totals 14 residues. Trimming left V 6 bases short and J 2 bases short, with 10 bases between. Germline lookup yields CDR1 SNHLY and CDR2 FYNNEI. The chain's CDR3 is CASRDGINTGELFF. The CDR3 DNA reads TGTGCCAGCAGGGACGGAATCAACACCGGGGAGCTGTTTTTT. Combining the CDR3 with reference TRBV2 and TRBJ2-2 gives the whole variable domain EPEVTQTPSHQVTQMGQEVILRCVPISNHLYFYWYRQILGQKVEFLVSFYNNEISEKSEIFDDQFSVERPDGSNFTLKIRSTKLEDSAMYFCASRDGINTGELFFGEGSRLTVL.

This clonotype is classed as medium-sized. This chain joins TRBV11-2 and TRBJ2-5; D is unclear. Trimming shortened V by 0 bases and J by 7 bases, and 9 bases separated the two germline ends. CDR3 size: 13 residues. Germline values: CDR1 SGHAT, CDR2 FQNNGV. The CDR3 coding sequence is TGTGCCAGCAGCTTAGAAGTCCGCGGGACCCAGTACTTC. Translated, it gives CASSLEVRGTQYF.

By sample fraction, this clonotype is medium-sized (0.01 to 0.1%). This chain joins TRBV5-1 and TRBJ2-7, with D perhaps matching TRBD1 (6 bases). V was cut by 4 bases and J by 3 bases, with 14 bases left in between. The CDR3 totals 14 residues. Germline V gene sequence: CDR1 SGHRS, CDR2 YFSETQ. This chain's CDR3 is CASSPRDTNYEQYF. CDR3 nucleotide sequence: TGCGCCAGCAGCCCGAGGGACACAAACTACGAGCAGTACTTC. Supplemented by reference TRBV5-1 and TRBJ2-7, the full variable domain reads KAGVTQTPRYLIKTRGQQVTLSCSPISGHRSVSWYQQTPGQGLQFLFEYFSETQRNKGNFPGRFSGRQFSNSRSEMNVSTLELGDSALYLCASSPRDTNYEQYFGPGTRLTVT.

This clonotype was seen repeatedly, ten times or more. V gene TRBV11-2 combines with J gene TRBJ1-5; no reliable D call. Trimming pared 4 bases from V and 6 bases from J, leaving 13 bases between. Germline lookup yields CDR1 SGHAT and CDR2 FQNNGV. The CDR3 sequence is 14 residues long. CDR3 sequence (DNA): TGTGCCAGCAGCTCCCAGCGGGCCAGTCAGCCCCAGCATTTT. Translating gives CASSSQRASQPQHF.

By sample fraction, this clonotype is medium-sized. The chain links TRBV7-2 to TRBJ1-2; 12 nucleotides align to TRBD1. Trimming took 2 bases from V and 8 from J; bases not matched to a gene: 12. CDR3 length: 17 amino acids. The germline V gene has CDR1 SGHTA and CDR2 FQGNSA. CDR3 amino acids: CASSLFNAGQGAQGYTF. The CDR3 nucleotides are TGTGCCAGCAGCTTATTTAACGCGGGACAGGGGGCACAAGGCTACACCTTC.

This clonotype ranks as medium-sized. The chain carries TRBV7-3 and TRBJ2-2; D is perhaps TRBD2 (5 bases). Germline CDR1 SGHTA, CDR2 FQGTGA. This CDR3 is built from 14 residues. The V and J ends lost 1 base and 6 bases respectively, with 9 bases between them. In DNA, the CDR3 is TGTGCCAGCAGCTTAAATCTAGCTTCCGGGGAGCTGTTTTTT. Encoded protein: CASSLNLASGELFF.

This clonotype was counted at least ten times. The genes are TRBV12-3 or TRBV12-4 and TRBJ2-7; possible D gene TRBD1, 6 bases. This CDR3 region has 13 residues. Trimming removed 1 base from V and 5 bases from J, with 9 bases in between. The CDR3 protein is CASSLGQAHEQYF. Written as DNA, the CDR3 is TGTGCCAGCAGTTTAGGACAGGCCCACGAGCAGTACTTC.

This clonotype is categorized as medium-sized. The chain joins TRBV7-2 to TRBJ2-3; D ambiguous. V lost 5 bases, J lost 2 bases, and 11 bases lay in between. Germline assignment: CDR1 SGHTA and CDR2 FQGNSA. This CDR3 spans 14 amino acids. DNA of the CDR3: TGTGCCAGCAGCCCTCAGCTGGCCACAGATACGCAGTATTTT. Translation gives CASSPQLATDTQYF. The complete variable domain, with remaining parts taken from reference TRBV7-2 and TRBJ2-3, reads GAGVSQSPSNKVTEKGKDVELRCDPISGHTALYWYRQSLGQGLEFLIYFQGNSAPDKSGLPSDRFSAERTGGSVSTLTIQRTQQEDSAVYLCASSPQLATDTQYFGPGTRLTVL.

By share, this clonotype counts as medium-sized. The chain has TRBV10-3 and TRBJ2-7; 7 positions agree with TRBD1. The CDR3 spans 14 residues. With 10 bases clipped from V and 1 base from J, the junction kept 10 bases outside the gene matches. Per germline, CDR1 ENHRY and CDR2 SYGVKD. CDR3 DNA: TGTGCCAGTGGAACAGGGACAGTTTCCTACGAGCAGTACTTC. Encoded protein: CASGTGTVSYEQYF.

This clonotype is classed as medium-sized. Written as DNA, the CDR3 is TGTGCCAGCAGCTCCAGTGCCGGGGGGCAGTCGTATAATTCACCCCTCCACTTT. This encodes CASSSSAGGQSYNSPLHF. V and J are TRBV9 and TRBJ1-6; the D gene is possibly TRBD1 (6 bases). Germline V gives CDR1 SGDLS, CDR2 YYNGEE. Between the trimmed V and J ends, which lost 4 bases and 4 bases, there was a span of 21 bases. The CDR3 contains 18 residues.